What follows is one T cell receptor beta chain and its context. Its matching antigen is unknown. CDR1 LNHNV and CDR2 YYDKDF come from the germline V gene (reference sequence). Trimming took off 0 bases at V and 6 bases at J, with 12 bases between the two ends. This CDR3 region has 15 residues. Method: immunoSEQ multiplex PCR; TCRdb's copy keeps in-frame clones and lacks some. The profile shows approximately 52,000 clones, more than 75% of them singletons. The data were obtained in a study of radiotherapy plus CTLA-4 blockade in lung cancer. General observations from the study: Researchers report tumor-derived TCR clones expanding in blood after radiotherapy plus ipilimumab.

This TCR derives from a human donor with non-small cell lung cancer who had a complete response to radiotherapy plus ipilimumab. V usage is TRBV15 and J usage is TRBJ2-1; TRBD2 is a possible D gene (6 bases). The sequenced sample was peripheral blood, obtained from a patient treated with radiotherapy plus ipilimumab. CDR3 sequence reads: CATSRELASRNEQFF. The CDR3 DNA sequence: TGTGCCACCAGCAGAGAACTAGCCTCTCGCAATGAGCAGTTCTTC.